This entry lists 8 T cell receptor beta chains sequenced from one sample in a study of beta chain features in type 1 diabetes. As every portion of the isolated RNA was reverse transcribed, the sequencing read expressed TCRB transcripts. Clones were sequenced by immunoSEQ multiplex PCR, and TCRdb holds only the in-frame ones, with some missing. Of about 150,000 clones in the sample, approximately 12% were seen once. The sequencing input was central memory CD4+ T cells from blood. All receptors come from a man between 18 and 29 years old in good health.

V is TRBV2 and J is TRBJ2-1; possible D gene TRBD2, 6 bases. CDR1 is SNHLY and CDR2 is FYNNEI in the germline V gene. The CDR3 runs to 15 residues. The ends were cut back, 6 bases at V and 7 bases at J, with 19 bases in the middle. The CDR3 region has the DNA TGTGCCAGCAGGCCGTTGGGGGGAGTTCGTAATGAGCAGTTCTTC. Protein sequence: CASRPLGGVRNEQFF.

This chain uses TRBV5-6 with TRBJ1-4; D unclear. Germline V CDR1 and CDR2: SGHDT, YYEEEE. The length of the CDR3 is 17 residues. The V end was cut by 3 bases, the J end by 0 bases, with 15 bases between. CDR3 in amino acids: CASSSLARRATNEKLFF. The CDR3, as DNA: TGTGCCAGCAGCTCCCTCGCTAGGCGGGCAACTAATGAAAAACTGTTTTTT. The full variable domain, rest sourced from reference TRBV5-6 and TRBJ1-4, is DAGVTQSPTHLIKTRGQQVTLRCSPKSGHDTVSWYQQALGQGPQFIFQYYEEEERQRGNFPDRFSGHQFPNYSSELNVNALLLGDSALYLCASSSLARRATNEKLFFGSGTQLSVL.

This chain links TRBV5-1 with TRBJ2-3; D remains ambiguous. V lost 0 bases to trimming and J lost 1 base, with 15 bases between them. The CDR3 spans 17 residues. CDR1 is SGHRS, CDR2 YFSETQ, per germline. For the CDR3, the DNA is TGCGCCAGCAGCTTGGGCCTTGAGAGCGTGGGCACAGATACGCAGTATTTT. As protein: CASSLGLESVGTDTQYF.

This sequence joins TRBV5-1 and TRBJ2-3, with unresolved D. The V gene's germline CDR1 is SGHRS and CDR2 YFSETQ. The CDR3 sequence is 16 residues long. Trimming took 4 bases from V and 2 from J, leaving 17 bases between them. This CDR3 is CASSERPPTSTDTQYF. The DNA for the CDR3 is TGCGCCAGCAGCGAGAGGCCCCCGACTTCCACAGATACGCAGTATTTT.

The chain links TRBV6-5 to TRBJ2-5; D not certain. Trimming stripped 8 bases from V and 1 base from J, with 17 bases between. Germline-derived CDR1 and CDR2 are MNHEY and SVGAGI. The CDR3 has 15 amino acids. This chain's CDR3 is CASQGIRRLQETQYF. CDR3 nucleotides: TGTGCCAGCCAAGGGATCCGGCGGCTCCAAGAGACCCAGTACTTC.

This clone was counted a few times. The CDR3 sequence: CASSGRGSYEQYF. The CDR3 region has the DNA TGTGCCAGCAGCGGCCGGGGATCATACGAGCAGTACTTC. V and J are TRBV7-2 and TRBJ2-7; D is perhaps TRBD2 (5 bases). Trimming cost V 5 bases and J 4 bases, with 12 bases left between them. CDR1 is SGHTA and CDR2 is FQGNSA in the germline V gene. The CDR3 totals 13 residues. Together with reference TRBV7-2 and TRBJ2-7, the CDR3 gives the full variable domain: GAGVSQSPSNKVTEKGKDVELRCDPISGHTALYWYRQSLGQGLEFLIYFQGNSAPDKSGLPSDRFSAERTGGSVSTLTIQRTQQEDSAVYLCASSGRGSYEQYFGPGTRLTVT.

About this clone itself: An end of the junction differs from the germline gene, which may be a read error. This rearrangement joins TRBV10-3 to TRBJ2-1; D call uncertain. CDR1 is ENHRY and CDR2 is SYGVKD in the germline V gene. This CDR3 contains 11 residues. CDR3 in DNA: TGTGCCAGCAGTCGACGGGATGAGCAGTTCTTC. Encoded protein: CASSRRDEQFF.

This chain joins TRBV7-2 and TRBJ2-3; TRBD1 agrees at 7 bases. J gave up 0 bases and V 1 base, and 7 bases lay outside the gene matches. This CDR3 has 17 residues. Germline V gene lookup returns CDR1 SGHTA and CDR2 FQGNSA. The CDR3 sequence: CASSLVGTALSTDTQYF. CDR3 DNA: TGTGCCAGCAGCTTAGTAGGGACAGCCTTAAGCACAGATACGCAGTATTTT.